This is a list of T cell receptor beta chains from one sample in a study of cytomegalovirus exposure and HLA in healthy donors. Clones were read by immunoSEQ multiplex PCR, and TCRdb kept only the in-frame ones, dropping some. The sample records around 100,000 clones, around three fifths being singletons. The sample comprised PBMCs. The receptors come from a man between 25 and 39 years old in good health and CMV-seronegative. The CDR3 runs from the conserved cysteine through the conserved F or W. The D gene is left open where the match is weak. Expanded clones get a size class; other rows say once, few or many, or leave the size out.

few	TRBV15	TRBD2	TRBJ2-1	CATSRDYSGIKFF	TGTGCCACCAGCAGAGACTATAGCGGGATTAAGTTCTTC
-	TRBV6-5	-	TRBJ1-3	CASSYKVGATGNTIYF	TGTGCCAGCAGTTACAAGGTGGGGGCGACTGGAAACACCATATATTTT
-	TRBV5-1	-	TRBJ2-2	CASSLAGIPNTGELFF	TGCGCCAGCAGCTTGGCAGGGATACCGAACACCGGGGAGCTGTTTTTT
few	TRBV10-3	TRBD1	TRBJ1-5	CAISDLDRVGNQPQHF	TGTGCCATCAGTGACCTCGACAGGGTGGGCAATCAGCCCCAGCATTTT
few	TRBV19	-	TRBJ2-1	CASSIGSGGPPNEQFF	TGTGCCAGTAGTATAGGTTCGGGGGGCCCGCCCAATGAGCAGTTCTTC
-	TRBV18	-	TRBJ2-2	CASSPPGALAGTGELFF	TGTGCCAGCTCACCACCGGGAGCACTAGCCGGCACCGGGGAGCTGTTTTTT
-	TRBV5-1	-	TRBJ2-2	CASSSAVQAGELFF	TGCGCCAGCAGCTCCGCCGTGCAGGCCGGGGAGCTGTTTTTT
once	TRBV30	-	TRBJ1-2	CAWSVSQLYGYTF	TGTGCCTGGAGTGTATCACAGCTCTATGGCTACACCTTC
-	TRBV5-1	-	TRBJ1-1	CASSWEGGKAFF	TGCGCCAGCAGCTGGGAGGGGGGCAAAGCTTTCTTT
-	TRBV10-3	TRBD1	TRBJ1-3	CAIATGTGNTIYF	TGTGCCATAGCGACAGGGACTGGAAACACCATATATTTT
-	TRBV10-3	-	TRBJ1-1	CAISESSQSTEAFF	TGTGCCATCAGTGAGTCGTCACAGAGTACTGAAGCTTTCTTT
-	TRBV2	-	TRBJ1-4	CASSAQGQQNEKLFF	TGTGCCAGCAGTGCTCAGGGGCAACAGAATGAAAAACTGTTTTTT
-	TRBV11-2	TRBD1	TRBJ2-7	CASSLWDSSYEQYF	TGTGCCAGCAGCTTGTGGGACAGCTCATACGAGCAGTACTTC
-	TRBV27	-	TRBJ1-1	CASSLIRNTEAFF	TGTGCCAGCAGTTTGATCAGGAACACTGAAGCTTTCTTT
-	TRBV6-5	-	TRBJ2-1	CASSYRQGTQFF	TGTGCCAGCAGTTACAGGCAGGGGACGCAGTTCTTC
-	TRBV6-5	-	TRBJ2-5	CASWAGQETQYF	TGTGCCAGCTGGGCGGGACAAGAGACCCAGTACTTC
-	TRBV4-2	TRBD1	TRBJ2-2	CASDQGGRSIGELFF	TGTGCCAGCGATCAAGGGGGCCGATCCATCGGGGAGCTGTTTTTT
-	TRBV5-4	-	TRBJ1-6	CASSLERGAAVSPLHF	TGTGCCAGCAGCTTGGAAAGGGGCGCGGCGGTTTCACCCCTCCACTTT
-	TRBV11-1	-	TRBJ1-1	CASSSLGGNTEAFF	TGTGCCAGCAGCTCCCTCGGAGGAAACACTGAAGCTTTCTTT
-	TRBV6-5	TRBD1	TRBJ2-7	CASSSGTGTYEQYF	TGTGCCAGCAGTTCCGGGACAGGGACCTACGAGCAGTACTTC
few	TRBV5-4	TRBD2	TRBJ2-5	CASSPGGTNQETQYF	TGTGCCAGCAGCCCGGGGGGAACAAATCAAGAGACCCAGTACTTC
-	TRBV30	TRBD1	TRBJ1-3	CAWRRDRVIGNTIYF	TGTGCCTGGAGGAGAGACAGGGTAATCGGAAACACCATATATTTT